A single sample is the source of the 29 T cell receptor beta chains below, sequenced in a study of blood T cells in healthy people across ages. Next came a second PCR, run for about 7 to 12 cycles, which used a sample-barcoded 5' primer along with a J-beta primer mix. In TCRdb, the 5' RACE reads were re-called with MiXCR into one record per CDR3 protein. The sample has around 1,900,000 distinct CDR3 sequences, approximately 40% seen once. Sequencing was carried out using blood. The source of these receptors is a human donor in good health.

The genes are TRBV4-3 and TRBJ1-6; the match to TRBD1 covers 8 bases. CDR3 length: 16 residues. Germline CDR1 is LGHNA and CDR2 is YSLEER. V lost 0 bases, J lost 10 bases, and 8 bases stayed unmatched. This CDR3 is CASSQDLRTGYSPLHF. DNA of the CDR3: TGCGCCAGCAGCCAAGATCTAAGGACAGGGTACTCACCCCTCCACTTT.

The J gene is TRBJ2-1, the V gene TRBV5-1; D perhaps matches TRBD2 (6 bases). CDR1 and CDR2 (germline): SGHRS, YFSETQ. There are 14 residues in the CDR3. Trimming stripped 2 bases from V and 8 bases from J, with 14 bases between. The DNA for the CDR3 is TGCGCCAGCAGCTTCGGGACGGAGGGCGATGAGCAGTTCTTC. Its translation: CASSFGTEGDEQFF.

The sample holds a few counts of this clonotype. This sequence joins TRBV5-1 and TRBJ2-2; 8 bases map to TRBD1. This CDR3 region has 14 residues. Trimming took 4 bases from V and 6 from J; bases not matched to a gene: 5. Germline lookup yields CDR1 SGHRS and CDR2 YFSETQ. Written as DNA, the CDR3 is TGCGCCAGCAGCGGGGGGACAGGAGCCGGGGAGCTGTTTTTT. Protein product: CASSGGTGAGELFF.

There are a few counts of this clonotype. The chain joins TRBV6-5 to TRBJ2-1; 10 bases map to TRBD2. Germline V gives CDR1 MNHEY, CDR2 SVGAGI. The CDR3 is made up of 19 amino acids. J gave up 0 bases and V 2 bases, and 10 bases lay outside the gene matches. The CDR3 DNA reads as TGTGCCAGCAGTTACCAACAGCGGGGGGGCCTAGGCTCCTACAATGAGCAGTTCTTC. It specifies CASSYQQRGGLGSYNEQFF.

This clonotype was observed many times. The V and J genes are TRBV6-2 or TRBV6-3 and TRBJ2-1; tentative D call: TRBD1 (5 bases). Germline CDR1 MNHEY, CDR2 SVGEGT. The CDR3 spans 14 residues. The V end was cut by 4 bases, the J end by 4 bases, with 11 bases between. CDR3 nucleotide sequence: TGTGCCAGCAGTTTCCCACAGGAGTACAATGAGCAGTTCTTC. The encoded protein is CASSFPQEYNEQFF.

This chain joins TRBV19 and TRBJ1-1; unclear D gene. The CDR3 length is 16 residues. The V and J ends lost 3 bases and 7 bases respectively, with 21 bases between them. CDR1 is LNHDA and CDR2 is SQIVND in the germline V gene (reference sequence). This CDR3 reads CASSMGLIWEDFEAFF. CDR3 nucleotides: TGTGCCAGTAGTATGGGGTTAATTTGGGAGGACTTTGAAGCTTTCTTT.

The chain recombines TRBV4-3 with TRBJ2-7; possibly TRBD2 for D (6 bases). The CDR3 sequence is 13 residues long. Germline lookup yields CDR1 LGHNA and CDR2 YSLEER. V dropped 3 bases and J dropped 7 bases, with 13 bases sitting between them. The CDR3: CASSHTDAGEQYF. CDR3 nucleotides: TGCGCCAGCAGCCACACAGACGCGGGGGAGCAGTACTTC.

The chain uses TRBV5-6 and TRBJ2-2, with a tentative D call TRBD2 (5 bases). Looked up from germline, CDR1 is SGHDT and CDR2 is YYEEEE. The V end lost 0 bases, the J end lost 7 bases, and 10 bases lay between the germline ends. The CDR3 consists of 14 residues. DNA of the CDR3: TGTGCCAGCAGCTTGGGACTACTCATCGGGGAGCTGTTTTTT. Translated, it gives CASSLGLLIGELFF.

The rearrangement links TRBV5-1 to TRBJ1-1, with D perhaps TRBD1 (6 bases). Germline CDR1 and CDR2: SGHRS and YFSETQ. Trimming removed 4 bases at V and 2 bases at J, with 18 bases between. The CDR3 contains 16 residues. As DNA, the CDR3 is TGCGCCAGCAGCCCCGGAGGGGGATTAAGAAACACTGAAGCTTTCTTT. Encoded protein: CASSPGGGLRNTEAFF.

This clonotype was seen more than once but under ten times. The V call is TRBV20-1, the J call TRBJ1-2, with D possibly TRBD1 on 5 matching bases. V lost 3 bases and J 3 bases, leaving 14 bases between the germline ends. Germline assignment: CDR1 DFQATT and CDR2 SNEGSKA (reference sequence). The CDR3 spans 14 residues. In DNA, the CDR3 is TGCAGTGCTAGTAATCCCAGGGATCACTATGGCTACACCTTC. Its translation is CSASNPRDHYGYTF.

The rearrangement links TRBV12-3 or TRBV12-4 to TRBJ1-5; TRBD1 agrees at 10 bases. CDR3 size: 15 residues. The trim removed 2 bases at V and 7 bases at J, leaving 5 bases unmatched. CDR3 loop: CASSLRTGGKQPQHF. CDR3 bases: TGTGCCAGCAGTTTAAGGACAGGGGGAAAGCAGCCCCAGCATTTT.

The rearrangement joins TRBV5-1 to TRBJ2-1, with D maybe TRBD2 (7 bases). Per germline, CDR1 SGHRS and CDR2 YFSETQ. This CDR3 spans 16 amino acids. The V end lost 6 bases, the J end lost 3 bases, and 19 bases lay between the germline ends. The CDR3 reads CASKGGVTANYNEQFF. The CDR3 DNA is TGCGCCAGCAAGGGGGGGGTTACAGCGAACTACAATGAGCAGTTCTTC.

CDR3 protein: CSARDWASGGGRETQYF. CDR3 in DNA: TGCAGTGCTAGAGATTGGGCTAGCGGGGGGGGCCGTGAGACCCAGTACTTC. The genes are TRBV20-1 and TRBJ2-5, with 12 bases identical to TRBD2. The length of the CDR3 is 17 residues. Germline loops: CDR1 DFQATT, CDR2 SNEGSKA (reference sequence). J gave up 5 bases and V 0 bases, and 10 bases lay outside the gene matches.

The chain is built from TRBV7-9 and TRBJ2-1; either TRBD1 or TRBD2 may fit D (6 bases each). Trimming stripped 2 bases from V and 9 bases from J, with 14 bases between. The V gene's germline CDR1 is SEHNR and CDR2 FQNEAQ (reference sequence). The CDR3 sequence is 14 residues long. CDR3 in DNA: TGTGCCAGCAGCTTAACTTGGGGGGCTTCTGAGCAGTTCTTC. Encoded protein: CASSLTWGASEQFF.

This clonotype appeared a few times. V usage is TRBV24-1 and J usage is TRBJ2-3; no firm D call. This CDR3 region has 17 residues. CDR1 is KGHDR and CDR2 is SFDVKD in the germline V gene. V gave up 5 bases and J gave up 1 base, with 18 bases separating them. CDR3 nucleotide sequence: TGTGCCACCAGTGCCCTCCAGGCTGACATAGGCACAGATACGCAGTATTTT. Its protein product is CATSALQADIGTDTQYF.

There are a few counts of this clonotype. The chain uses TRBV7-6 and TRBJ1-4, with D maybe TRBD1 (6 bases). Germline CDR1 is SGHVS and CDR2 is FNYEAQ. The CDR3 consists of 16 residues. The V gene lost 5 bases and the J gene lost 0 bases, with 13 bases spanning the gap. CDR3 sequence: CASSPRQDATNEKLFF. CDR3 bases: TGTGCCAGCAGCCCGAGACAGGACGCAACTAATGAAAAACTGTTTTTT.

DNA for the CDR3: TGTGCCAGTAGTGTTATACTAGCGGGGGAACAGGAGACCCAGTACTTC. It codes for CASSVILAGEQETQYF. The V and J genes are TRBV19 and TRBJ2-4; 11 bases agree with TRBD2. The tail of the sequence fits TRBJ2-5 better, so the J call may be wrong. Germline V gene sequence: CDR1 LNHDA, CDR2 SQIVND (reference sequence). The CDR3 loop spans 16 amino acids.

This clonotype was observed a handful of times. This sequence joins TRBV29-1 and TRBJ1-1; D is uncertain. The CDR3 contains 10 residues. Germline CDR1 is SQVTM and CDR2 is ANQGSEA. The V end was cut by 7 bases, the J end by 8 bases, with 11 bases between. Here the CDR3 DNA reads TGCAGCGCCCTAGGGTGGGAAGCTTTCTTT. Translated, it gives CSALGWEAFF.

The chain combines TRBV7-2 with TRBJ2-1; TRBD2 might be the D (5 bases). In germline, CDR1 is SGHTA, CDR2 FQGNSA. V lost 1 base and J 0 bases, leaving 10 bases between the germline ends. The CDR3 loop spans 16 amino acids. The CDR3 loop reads CASSLGTVRSYNEQFF. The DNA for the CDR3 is TGTGCCAGCAGCTTAGGGACTGTCCGCTCCTACAATGAGCAGTTCTTC.

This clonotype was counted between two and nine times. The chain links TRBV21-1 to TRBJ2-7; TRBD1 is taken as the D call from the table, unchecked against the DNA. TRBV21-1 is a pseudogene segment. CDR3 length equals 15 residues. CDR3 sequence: CASSKTRQGGDEQYF. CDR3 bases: TGTGCCAGCAGCAAAACCCGACAGGGGGGCGACGAGCAGTACTTC.

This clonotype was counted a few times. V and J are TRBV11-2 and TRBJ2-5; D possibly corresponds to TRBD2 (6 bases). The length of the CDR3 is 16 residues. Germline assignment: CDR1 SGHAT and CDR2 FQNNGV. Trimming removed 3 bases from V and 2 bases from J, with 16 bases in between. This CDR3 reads CASSFGGQSIQETQYF. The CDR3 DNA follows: TGTGCCAGCAGCTTTGGAGGGCAGTCAATTCAAGAGACCCAGTACTTC.

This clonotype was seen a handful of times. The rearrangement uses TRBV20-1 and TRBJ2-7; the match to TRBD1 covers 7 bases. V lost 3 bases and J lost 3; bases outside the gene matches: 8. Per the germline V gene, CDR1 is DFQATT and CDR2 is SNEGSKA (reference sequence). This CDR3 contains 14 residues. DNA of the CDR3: TGCAGTGCTAGTGTGACAGGGCAAGTCTACGAGCAGTACTTC. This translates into CSASVTGQVYEQYF.

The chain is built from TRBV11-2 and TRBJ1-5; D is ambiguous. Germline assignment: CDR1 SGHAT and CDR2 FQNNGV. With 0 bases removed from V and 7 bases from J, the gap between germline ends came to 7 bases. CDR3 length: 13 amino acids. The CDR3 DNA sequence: TGTGCCAGCAGCTTAGATATGGGGCAGCCCCAGCATTTT. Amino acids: CASSLDMGQPQHF.

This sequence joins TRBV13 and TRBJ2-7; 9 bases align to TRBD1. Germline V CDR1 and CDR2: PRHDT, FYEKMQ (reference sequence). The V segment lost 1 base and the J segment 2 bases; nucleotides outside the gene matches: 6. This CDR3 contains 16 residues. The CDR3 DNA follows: TGTGCCAGCAGCTTAGTGGGGACAGGGTTTGCCTACGAGCAGTACTTC. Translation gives CASSLVGTGFAYEQYF.

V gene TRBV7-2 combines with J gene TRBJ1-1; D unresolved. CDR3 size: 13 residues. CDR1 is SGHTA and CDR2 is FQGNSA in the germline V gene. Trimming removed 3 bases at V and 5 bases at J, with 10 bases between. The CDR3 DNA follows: TGTGCCAGCAGCTTTCAACTTACAACTGAAGCTTTCTTT. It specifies CASSFQLTTEAFF.

The CDR3 spells CASSFGSGRLSYGYTF. The DNA for the CDR3 is TGTGCCAGCAGTTTTGGGTCGGGGAGGTTATCTTATGGCTACACCTTC. The chain recombines TRBV28 with TRBJ1-2; D remains unclear. The V gene's germline CDR1 is MDHEN and CDR2 SYDVKM. Trimming took off 3 bases at V and 5 bases at J, with 19 bases between the two ends. The CDR3 is 16 residues long.

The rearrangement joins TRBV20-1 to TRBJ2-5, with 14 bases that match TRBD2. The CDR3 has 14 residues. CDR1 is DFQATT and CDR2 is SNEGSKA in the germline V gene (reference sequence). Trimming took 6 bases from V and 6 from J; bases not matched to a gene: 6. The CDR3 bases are TGCAGTGCGCAGACTAGCGGGGGGGCGAAGACCCAGTACTTC. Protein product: CSAQTSGGAKTQYF.

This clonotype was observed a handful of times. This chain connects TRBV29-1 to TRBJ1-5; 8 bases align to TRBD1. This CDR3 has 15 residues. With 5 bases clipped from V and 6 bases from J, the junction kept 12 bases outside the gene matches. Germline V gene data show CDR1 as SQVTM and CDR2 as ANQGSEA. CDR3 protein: CSVRTTGEVSQPQHF. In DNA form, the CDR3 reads TGCAGCGTTCGGACGACAGGGGAGGTTTCTCAGCCCCAGCATTTT. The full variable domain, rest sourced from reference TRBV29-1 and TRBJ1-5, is SAVISQKPSRDICQRGTSLTIQCQVDSQVTMMFWYRQQPGQSLTLIATANQGSEATYESGFVIDKFPISRPNLTFSTLTVSNMSPEDSSIYLCSVRTTGEVSQPQHFGDGTRLSIL.

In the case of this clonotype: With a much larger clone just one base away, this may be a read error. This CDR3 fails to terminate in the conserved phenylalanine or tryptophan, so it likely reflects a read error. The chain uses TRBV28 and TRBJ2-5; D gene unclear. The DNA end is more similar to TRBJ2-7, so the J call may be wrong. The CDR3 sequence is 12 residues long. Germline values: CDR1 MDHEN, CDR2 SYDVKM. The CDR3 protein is CASSLYIHEQYL. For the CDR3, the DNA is TGTGCCAGCAGTTTATACATTCACGAGCAGTACCTC.